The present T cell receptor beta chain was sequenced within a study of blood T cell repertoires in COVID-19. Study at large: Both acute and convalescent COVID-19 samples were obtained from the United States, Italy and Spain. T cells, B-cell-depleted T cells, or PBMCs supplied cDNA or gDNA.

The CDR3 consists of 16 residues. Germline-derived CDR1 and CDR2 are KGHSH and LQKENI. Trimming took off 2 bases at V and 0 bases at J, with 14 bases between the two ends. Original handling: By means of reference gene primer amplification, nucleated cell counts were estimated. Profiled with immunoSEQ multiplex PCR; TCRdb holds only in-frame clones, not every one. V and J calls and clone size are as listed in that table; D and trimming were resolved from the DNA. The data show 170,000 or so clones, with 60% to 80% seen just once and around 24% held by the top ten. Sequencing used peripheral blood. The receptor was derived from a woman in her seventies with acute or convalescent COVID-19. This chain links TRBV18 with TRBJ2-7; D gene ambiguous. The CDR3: CASSPSVEFSSYEQYF. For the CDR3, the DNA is TGTGCCAGCTCACCAAGTGTAGAATTTAGCTCCTACGAGCAGTACTTC. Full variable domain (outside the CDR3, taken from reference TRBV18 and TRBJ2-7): NAGVMQNPRHLVRRRGQEARLRCSPMKGHSHVYWYRQLPEEGLKFMVYLQKENIIDESGMPKERFSAEFPKEGPSILRIQQVVRGDSAAYFCASSPSVEFSSYEQYFGPGTRLTVT.